What follows are 13 T cell receptor beta chains derived from one specimen sequenced in a study of blood T cell repertoires in COVID-19. Generated by immunoSEQ multiplex PCR, the TCRdb table keeps only in-frame clones and is missing some. Of just over 300,000 clones in the sample, 80% to 90% were seen once. The specimen was PBMCs or T cells enriched from blood (not recorded which). These receptors were collected from a man aged 25 to 40 who had recovered from COVID-19.

The chain couples TRBV6-1 to TRBJ2-4, with no clear D. Per germline, CDR1 MNHNS and CDR2 SASEGT. The V end was cut by 3 bases, the J end by 0 bases, with 9 bases between. This CDR3 region has 15 residues. CDR3 DNA: TGTGCCAGCAGTGATTCCCCCCTAGCCAAAAACATTCAGTACTTC. As protein: CASSDSPLAKNIQYF.

CDR3 in DNA: TGTGCCAGCAGTGTGACAGGGATCCGTGAAAAACTGTTTTTT. It yields the protein CASSVTGIREKLFF. The J gene is TRBJ1-4, the V gene TRBV25-1, with 7 positions matching TRBD1. CDR3 length equals 14 residues. In germline, CDR1 is MGHDK, CDR2 SYGVNS. The V gene end was trimmed by 4 bases and the J gene end by 7 bases; junction bases not matched to a gene: 6.

The V call is TRBV11-2, the J call TRBJ2-7; perhaps TRBD1 as D (6 bases). Looked up from germline, CDR1 is SGHAT and CDR2 is FQNNGV. V lost 2 bases and J lost 1, with 12 bases in between. This CDR3 spans 15 amino acids. The CDR3 loop reads CASSLRLRGSYEQYF. In nucleotides, the CDR3 is TGTGCCAGCAGCTTAAGGCTCAGGGGTTCCTACGAGCAGTACTTC.

The rearrangement links TRBV3-1 (or the pseudogene TRBV3-2) to TRBJ2-2, with TRBD1 identical over 9 bases. The CDR3 totals 14 residues. Trimming removed 6 bases from V and 3 bases from J; junction bases left unmatched: 2. Germline V gives CDR1 LGHDT, CDR2 YNNKEL (reference sequence). The CDR3 DNA is TGTGCCAGCAGTCGACAGGGGGACACCGGGGAGCTGTTTTTT. Translating gives CASSRQGDTGELFF.

This clone has only one observation. This sequence joins TRBV3-1 (or the pseudogene TRBV3-2) and TRBJ1-1, with a weak D call TRBD1 (5 bases). The V and J ends lost 2 bases and 4 bases respectively, with 8 bases between them. CDR1 and CDR2 (germline): LGHDT, YNNKEL (reference sequence). The CDR3 has 13 residues. DNA for the CDR3: TGTGCCAGCAGCCAAAGGGGTGGCACTGAAGCTTTCTTT. This codes for CASSQRGGTEAFF.

The V and J genes are TRBV6-2 or TRBV6-3 and TRBJ2-1; 7 bases agree with TRBD2. This CDR3 contains 12 residues. V gave up 5 bases and J gave up 15 bases; unmatched junction bases: 10. Germline V gives CDR1 MNHEY, CDR2 SVGEGT. CDR3 in amino acids: CASSRLASSRFF. The CDR3 bases are TGTGCCAGCAGTCGACTAGCATCTTCCCGGTTCTTC.

This clone was seen only once. In DNA, the CDR3 is TGTGCCAGTAGTTTAGCTGGAGTCTATGGCTACACCTTC. Translating it yields CASSLAGVYGYTF. V is TRBV19 and J is TRBJ1-2, with unresolved D. This CDR3 region has 13 residues. Germline loops: CDR1 LNHDA, CDR2 SQIVND (reference sequence). Trimming cost V 5 bases and J 4 bases, with 11 bases left between them.

The V call is TRBV11-3, the J call TRBJ2-2; TRBD1 matches at 7 bases. Germline values: CDR1 SGHNT, CDR2 YENEEA. The CDR3 is 15 amino acids. V lost 1 base, J lost 4 bases, and 3 bases stayed unmatched. CDR3 loop: CASSLGQGATGELFF. The CDR3, as DNA: TGTGCCAGCAGCTTAGGACAGGGTGCCACCGGGGAGCTGTTTTTT.

The chain joins TRBV30 to TRBJ2-7, with D perhaps matching TRBD1 (6 bases). Germline V lookup: CDR1 GTSNPN, CDR2 SVGIG (reference sequence). This CDR3 is built from 14 residues. Trimming left V 4 bases short and J 2 bases short, with 15 bases between. Written as DNA, the CDR3 is TGTGCCTGGACCCCTGGGGGCGGTACCTACGAGCAGTACTTC. As protein: CAWTPGGGTYEQYF.

This clone was recorded a few times. This chain connects TRBV11-3 to TRBJ2-1; 14 bases map to TRBD2. Germline CDR1 SGHNT, CDR2 YENEEA. The length of the CDR3 is 18 residues. The junction had 10 bases not matched to a gene; V was cut back by 3 bases and J by 6 bases. As DNA, the CDR3 is TGTGCCAGCAGCTTTGAGGGGACTAGCGGGGGCAAGCGCAATGAGCAGTTCTTC. It encodes CASSFEGTSGGKRNEQFF.

The chain has TRBV19 and TRBJ1-1; a weak D match, TRBD1 (6 bases). The germline V gene has CDR1 LNHDA and CDR2 SQIVND (reference sequence). CDR3 length: 12 amino acids. Trimming took off 7 bases at V and 7 bases at J, with 13 bases between the two ends. CDR3 amino acids: CASTQGWREAFF. The CDR3 DNA sequence: TGTGCCAGTACACAGGGTTGGCGTGAAGCTTTCTTT.

This chain links TRBV5-1 with TRBJ2-7, with TRBD2 matching over 7 bases. With 0 bases clipped from V and 0 bases from J, the junction kept 9 bases outside the gene matches. Germline values: CDR1 SGHRS, CDR2 YFSETQ. The length of the CDR3 is 17 residues. The CDR3 protein is CASSLGWGRVTSYEQYF. The CDR3 nucleotides are TGCGCCAGCAGCTTGGGTTGGGGGAGGGTTACCTCCTACGAGCAGTACTTC.

V usage is TRBV18 and J usage is TRBJ1-1; 8 bases agree with TRBD1. The CDR3 runs 14 residues. J was trimmed by 1 base and V by 8 bases; bases with no gene match: 6. Per germline, CDR1 KGHSH and CDR2 LQKENI. This CDR3 is CASAETGANTEAFF. As DNA, the CDR3 is TGTGCCAGCGCCGAGACAGGGGCGAACACTGAAGCTTTCTTT.